These 30 T cell receptor beta chains originate from one sample sequenced in a study of identical twins. Each CDR3 protein gets one entry after TCRdb re-called the 5' RACE reads with MiXCR. The sample carries roughly 250,000 distinct CDR3 sequences, around 6.6% recorded once. This same sample was also part of a study on yellow fever vaccine responses in identical twins.

Material: memory (CD45RO+) T cells sorted from blood. The source of these receptors is a woman younger than 30 in good health.

The rearrangement uses TRBV5-1 and TRBJ1-6, with 9 bases lining up with TRBD1. CDR3 length equals 17 residues. V trimming: 2 bases; J trimming: 1 base; junction bases outside the gene matches: 4. Germline CDR1 reads SGHRS; CDR2 reads YFSETQ. The CDR3 reads CASSFTGGVSYNSPLHF. The CDR3 DNA reads as TGCGCCAGCAGCTTCACAGGGGGCGTTTCCTATAATTCACCCCTCCACTTT. Filled out from reference TRBV5-1 and TRBJ1-6, the complete variable domain reads KAGVTQTPRYLIKTRGQQVTLSCSPISGHRSVSWYQQTPGQGLQFLFEYFSETQRNKGNFPGRFSGRQFSNSRSEMNVSTLELGDSALYLCASSFTGGVSYNSPLHFGNGTRLTVT.

This sequence joins TRBV6-1 and TRBJ2-3; D uncertain. This CDR3 is built from 14 residues. CDR1 and CDR2 (germline): MNHNS, SASEGT. The ends were cut back, 8 bases at V and 0 bases at J, with 12 bases in the middle. CDR3 DNA sequence: TGTGCCAGCCGGTTGGACGGTAGCACAGATACGCAGTATTTT. It specifies CASRLDGSTDTQYF.

This clonotype was found a few times. The chain links TRBV29-1 to TRBJ1-1; 11 nucleotides match TRBD1. The trim removed 8 bases at V and 5 bases at J, leaving 4 bases unmatched. CDR3 length: 12 residues. Germline lookup yields CDR1 SQVTM and CDR2 ANQGSEA. The CDR3 is CSSGQGGTEAFF. The CDR3 nucleotides read TGCAGCTCGGGACAGGGGGGAACTGAAGCTTTCTTT.

In this sample, this clonotype turned up a few times. As DNA, the CDR3 is TGTGCCAGCAGCTTAGAACCGGGACTAGCGACCTCGAAAGCCCGAGGTGAGCAGTTCTTC. It codes for CASSLEPGLATSKARGEQFF. The chain couples TRBV11-1 to TRBJ2-1; 10 bases align to TRBD2. The trim removed 1 base at V and 9 bases at J, leaving 21 bases unmatched. CDR3 length: 20 amino acids. Germline CDR1 SGHAT, CDR2 FQDESV (reference sequence).

This clonotype came up a few times. V and J are TRBV6-5 and TRBJ2-4, with D perhaps matching TRBD1 (7 bases). The CDR3 runs 15 residues. Germline V gene data show CDR1 as MNHEY and CDR2 as SVGAGI. Trimming shortened V by 0 bases and J by 4 bases, and 10 bases separated the two germline ends. The CDR3 region is CASSYSAGQKNIQYF. CDR3 bases: TGTGCCAGCAGTTACTCCGCGGGACAGAAAAACATTCAGTACTTC.

This clonotype was seen ten or more times. The junction departs from germline at one end; a sequencing error may be responsible. The chain is built from TRBV12-3 or TRBV12-4 and TRBJ2-1, with D maybe TRBD2 (6 bases). The CDR3 is made up of 11 amino acids. The CDR3 DNA follows: TGTGCCAGCAGTTCCCCCCCGGGAGAAAACTTC. Its protein is CASSSPPGENF.

The J gene is TRBJ1-2, the V gene TRBV5-1; 9 bases line up with TRBD1. Trimming at V came to 0 bases and at J to 4 bases, leaving 4 bases not matched to a gene. Germline CDR1 reads SGHRS; CDR2 reads YFSETQ. This CDR3 is built from 15 residues. In DNA, the CDR3 is TGCGCCAGCAGCTTGGAAGGGACAGGGATCTATGGCTACACCTTC. It specifies CASSLEGTGIYGYTF.

This chain connects TRBV20-1 to TRBJ2-7, with D possibly TRBD2 on 6 matching bases. Deletions cut 3 bases from V and 1 base from J, with 16 bases between. This CDR3 comprises 15 residues. Germline CDR1 reads DFQATT; CDR2 reads SNEGSKA (reference sequence). The CDR3 DNA is TGCAGTGCTAGCCCAACGCGCGGGGTATCCTACGAGCAGTACTTC. Translation: CSASPTRGVSYEQYF.

There are a few counts of this clonotype. Likely a read error: the CDR3 ends without its conserved phenylalanine or tryptophan. The limits of the CDR3 on the DNA are not certain, so only TCRdb's listed CDR3 is given. CDR3 residues: CASSSSGS. The V and J genes are TRBV5-6 and TRBJ2-1; the table's D call, TRBD2, has no DNA check behind it. Counting both end residues, the CDR3 totals 8 amino acids. The germline gives CDR1 SGHDT, CDR2 YYEEEE.

This clonotype appeared many times. The chain links TRBV6-4 to TRBJ2-1; D could derive from TRBD1 or TRBD2 (5 bases each). The V end lost 5 bases, the J end lost 9 bases, and 14 bases lay between the germline ends. Germline CDR1 MRHNA, CDR2 SNTAGT. CDR3 length: 13 residues. CDR3 nucleotide sequence: TGTGCCAGCAGTCCGGGACCCACGCTTGAGCAGTTCTTC. It specifies CASSPGPTLEQFF.

The chain joins TRBV4-2 to TRBJ2-7; TRBD1 matches 10 bases. The germline V gene encodes CDR1 LGHNA and CDR2 YNFKEQ. This CDR3 spans 18 amino acids. Trimming removed 1 base from V and 3 bases from J; junction bases left unmatched: 12. Here the CDR3 reads CASSQARQGAPRGYEQYF. CDR3 DNA: TGTGCCAGCAGCCAAGCGAGACAGGGGGCTCCGCGGGGCTACGAGCAGTACTTC.

This clonotype came up many times. The V call is TRBV12-3 or TRBV12-4, the J call TRBJ2-2; 11 bases align to TRBD2. Trimming cost V 3 bases and J 5 bases; bases outside gene matches: 8. The CDR3 has 17 residues. CDR3 in amino acids: CASSFGSGGARTGELFF. CDR3 DNA sequence: TGTGCCAGCAGTTTTGGTAGCGGGGGGGCTAGGACCGGGGAGCTGTTTTTT.

This clonotype was observed a few times. The chain recombines TRBV28 with TRBJ2-1; 11 bases agree with TRBD2. Unmatched junction bases numbered 12, after V lost 6 bases and J lost 5 bases. The CDR3 is made up of 17 amino acids. CDR1 is MDHEN and CDR2 is SYDVKM in the germline V gene. CDR3 protein: CASSPSAGLAADNEQFF. For the CDR3, the DNA is TGTGCCAGCAGCCCCTCGGCGGGACTAGCGGCAGACAATGAGCAGTTCTTC.

In its sample, this clonotype was seen a few times. The chain carries TRBV11-2 and TRBJ2-5; D is uncertain. The V end was cut by 6 bases, the J end by 1 base, with 6 bases between. The CDR3 contains 12 residues. Germline-derived CDR1 and CDR2 are SGHAT and FQNNGV. The chain's CDR3 is CASRRPQETQYF. The CDR3 coding sequence is TGTGCCAGCAGGCGACCCCAAGAGACCCAGTACTTC.

The chain is built from TRBV4-1 and TRBJ2-1; 11 bases match TRBD2. The germline V gene has CDR1 MGHRA and CDR2 YSYEKL. Losses at the gene ends were 2 bases for V and 7 bases for J; bases not matched to a gene: 10. The CDR3 totals 17 residues. Here the CDR3 DNA reads TGCGCCAGCAGCCAACCTTTACTAGCGGGGGCTGGGAATGAGCAGTTCTTC. This encodes CASSQPLLAGAGNEQFF.

This clonotype has a count of ten or more. The rearrangement links TRBV14 to TRBJ2-7, with a weak D call TRBD1 (5 bases). The CDR3 consists of 16 residues. Deletions cut 1 base from V and 0 bases from J, with 13 bases between. From germline, CDR1 is SGHDN and CDR2 FVKESK. CDR3 nucleotides: TGTGCCAGCAGCCAAGGCCCAGGGCTGAGCTCCTACGAGCAGTACTTC. The encoded protein is CASSQGPGLSSYEQYF. Full variable domain (remainder filled in from reference TRBV14 and TRBJ2-7): EAGVTQFPSHSVIEKGQTVTLRCDPISGHDNLYWYRRVMGKEIKFLLHFVKESKQDESGMPNNRFLAERTGGTYSTLKVQPAELEDSGVYFCASSQGPGLSSYEQYFGPGTRLTVT.

In this sample, this clonotype turned up many times. This chain connects TRBV20-1 to TRBJ2-1; the match to TRBD2 covers 8 bases. The CDR3 runs to 13 residues. The germline V gene encodes CDR1 DFQATT and CDR2 SNEGSKA (reference sequence). The trim removed 8 bases at V and 1 base at J, leaving 4 bases unmatched. As DNA, the CDR3 is TGCAGTCCCGGGGGGGGTTCCTACAATGAGCAGTTCTTC. Protein: CSPGGGSYNEQFF.

At least ten counts were recorded for this clonotype. The V and J genes are TRBV7-2 and TRBJ2-7; no definite D call. The CDR3 is made up of 14 amino acids. V was trimmed by 3 bases and J by 0 bases, leaving 9 bases between them. The germline gives CDR1 SGHTA, CDR2 FQGNSA. The CDR3, as DNA: TGTGCCAGCAGCTTTTTTATTGGCTCCTACGAGCAGTACGTC. This codes for CASSFFIGSYEQYV.

A note on this clonotype: The conserved final phenylalanine or tryptophan is absent from the CDR3, which likely points to a read error. The genes are TRBV10-3 and TRBJ2-1; 8 bases are shared with TRBD2. CDR3 size: 16 residues. Germline V gene sequence: CDR1 ENHRY, CDR2 SYGVKD. V dropped 7 bases and J dropped 5; count of bases not matched to a gene: 13. CDR3 amino acids: CAINPSTSGGDNEQFL. The CDR3, as DNA: TGTGCCATCAACCCCTCCACTAGCGGCGGCGACAATGAGCAGTTCCTC.

CDR3 bases: TGTGCCAGCAGCCAAAATACCATTAGCACAGATACGCAGTATTTT. It codes for CASSQNTISTDTQYF. This rearrangement joins TRBV3-1 to TRBJ2-3, with D hard to call. Germline CDR1 LGHDT, CDR2 YNNKEL (reference sequence). The CDR3 covers 15 residues. The ends were cut back, 2 bases at V and 0 bases at J, with 9 bases in the middle.

This chain joins TRBV29-1 and TRBJ2-3; D may be TRBD1 (5 bases). Trimming took 3 bases from V and 4 from J, leaving 14 bases between them. The germline V gene has CDR1 SQVTM and CDR2 ANQGSEA. This CDR3 has 14 amino acids. The CDR3 region is CSVEGQFQADTQYF. CDR3 in DNA: TGCAGCGTTGAGGGGCAGTTTCAGGCAGATACGCAGTATTTT.

This clonotype was detected ten times or more. The chain has TRBV12-3 or TRBV12-4 and TRBJ1-1; TRBD1 agrees at 7 bases. The trim removed 0 bases at V and 9 bases at J, leaving 10 bases unmatched. This CDR3 comprises 15 residues. The CDR3 sequence is CASSLARPGTDKAFF. The CDR3 coding sequence is TGTGCCAGCAGTTTAGCGCGCCCGGGGACAGATAAAGCTTTCTTT.

A few counts support this clonotype. V usage is TRBV2 and J usage is TRBJ2-5; a possible D gene is TRBD1 (5 bases). The CDR3 has 12 amino acids. V dropped 8 bases and J dropped 2 bases, with 9 bases sitting between them. Germline lookup yields CDR1 SNHLY and CDR2 FYNNEI. The DNA for the CDR3 is TGTGCCAGCGGGGCCATACAAGAGACCCAGTACTTC. Translated, it gives CASGAIQETQYF.

There are many counts of this clonotype. The rearrangement links TRBV7-8 to TRBJ1-2; D gene uncertain. CDR1 is SGHVS, CDR2 FQNEAQ, per germline. With 1 base removed from V and 8 bases from J, the gap between germline ends came to 17 bases. The CDR3 is 15 amino acids. The CDR3: CASSLEEGSYGGYTF. In nucleotides, the CDR3 is TGTGCCAGCAGCTTAGAGGAGGGCTCCTATGGGGGCTACACCTTC.

This clonotype was detected a few times. J is TRBJ2-7 and V is TRBV12-3 or TRBV12-4; 15 positions agree with TRBD2. CDR3 length equals 15 residues. The J segment lost 7 bases and the V segment lost 6 bases, leaving 7 bases of the junction unmatched. CDR3 DNA sequence: TGTGCCAGCAGCCCTGGGACTAGCGGGAGGAGGGAGCAGTACTTC. Translation gives CASSPGTSGRREQYF.

The sample holds a few counts of this clonotype. The chain combines TRBV5-1 with TRBJ2-3, with D tentatively TRBD1 or TRBD2 (5 bases each). Looked up from germline, CDR1 is SGHRS and CDR2 is YFSETQ. The CDR3 loop spans 13 amino acids. Trimming cost V 5 bases and J 3 bases, with 10 bases left between them. CDR3 amino acids: CASRGVATDTQYF. In nucleotides, the CDR3 is TGCGCCAGCAGGGGGGTAGCGACAGATACGCAGTATTTT.

This clonotype was seen a handful of times. The chain has TRBV3-1 and TRBJ2-3; D not certain. Germline CDR1 and CDR2: LGHDT and YNNKEL (reference sequence). V was trimmed by 4 bases and J by 0 bases, leaving 11 bases between them. This CDR3 spans 15 amino acids. In DNA form, the CDR3 reads TGTGCCAGCAGCCGGACCTTTTCAAGCACAGATACGCAGTATTTT. It is translated as CASSRTFSSTDTQYF.

This clonotype was observed many times. The chain combines TRBV5-1 with TRBJ2-4; TRBD1 aligns across 9 bases. CDR1 SGHRS and CDR2 YFSETQ come from the germline V gene. The CDR3 consists of 16 residues. With 3 bases clipped from V and 2 bases from J, the junction kept 6 bases outside the gene matches. The CDR3 is CASSSGQGMTKNIQYF. In nucleotides, the CDR3 is TGCGCCAGCAGCTCGGGACAGGGAATGACCAAAAACATTCAGTACTTC.

This clonotype was picked up a small number of times. This rearrangement joins TRBV19 to TRBJ2-2, with a tentative D call TRBD1 (6 bases). Germline V lookup: CDR1 LNHDA, CDR2 SQIVND (reference sequence). This CDR3 has 15 residues. V was cut by 7 bases and J by 1 base, with 13 bases left in between. In DNA, the CDR3 is TGTGCCAGTATCCCCCCCAGGGGGAACACCGGGGAGCTGTTTTTT. It yields the protein CASIPPRGNTGELFF.

This clonotype was counted only a few times. The J gene is TRBJ1-5, the V gene TRBV28; 9 nucleotides agree with TRBD1. The germline V gene has CDR1 MDHEN and CDR2 SYDVKM. V shed 5 bases and J 1 base; nucleotides not matched to a gene: 6. The CDR3 covers 16 residues. CDR3 DNA: TGTGCCAGCAGTACCACTGGGACAGGGAGCAATCAGCCCCAGCATTTT. Its translation is CASSTTGTGSNQPQHF.